This T cell receptor (beta chain) originates from a study of cytomegalovirus exposure and HLA in healthy donors. Regarding the study as a whole: Information on immune exposure was restricted to one variable (CMV serostatus). Later analysis revealed greater clonal expansion in HLA-associated TCR beta chains than in equally common others.

Primers included in the PCR were 60 Vbeta and 13 Jbeta primers. In the authors' methods: In a later analysis, of roughly 73 million unique beta chains, about 12 million appeared in at least two donors. This table comes from immunoSEQ multiplex PCR, and its TCRdb copy is limited to in-frame clones, with some not included. V and J calls and clone size follow that table, whereas D and trimming were derived from the DNA. This repertoire shows fewer than 200,000 clones, 81% found once; its top ten account for roughly 4.9%. V gave up 2 bases and J gave up 5 bases; unmatched junction bases: 6. The CDR3 totals 15 residues. Per germline, CDR1 MNHEY and CDR2 SVGAGI. With regard to this clone: Antigen: not known.

This chain connects TRBV6-5 to TRBJ2-3; 8 bases are shared with TRBD2. The receptor was derived from a woman aged 18-35 years in good health and CMV-seropositive. Sequenced input: PBMCs. The CDR3 DNA reads as TGTGCCAGCAGTTACGGGGCGGGGGGTCTAGATACGCAGTATTTT. Protein sequence: CASSYGAGGLDTQYF.